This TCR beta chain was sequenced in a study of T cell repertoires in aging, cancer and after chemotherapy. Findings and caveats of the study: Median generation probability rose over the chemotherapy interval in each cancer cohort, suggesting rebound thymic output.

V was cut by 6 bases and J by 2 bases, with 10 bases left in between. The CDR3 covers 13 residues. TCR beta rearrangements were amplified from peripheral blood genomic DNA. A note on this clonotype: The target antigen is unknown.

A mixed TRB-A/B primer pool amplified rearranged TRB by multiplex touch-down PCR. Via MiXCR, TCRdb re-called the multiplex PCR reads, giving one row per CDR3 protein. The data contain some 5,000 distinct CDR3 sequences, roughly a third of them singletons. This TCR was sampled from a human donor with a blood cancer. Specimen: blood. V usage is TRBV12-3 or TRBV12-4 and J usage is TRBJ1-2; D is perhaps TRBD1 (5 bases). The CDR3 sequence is CASSPGRNYGYTF. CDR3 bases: TGTGCCAGCAGCCCGGGACGGAACTATGGCTACACCTTC.